This TCR beta chain was documented in a study of beta chain features in type 1 diabetes. The ends lost 7 bases at V and 3 bases at J; junction bases unmatched: 10. Germline V lookup: CDR1 SEHNR, CDR2 FQNEAQ (reference sequence). This CDR3 region has 16 residues. A single heparinised draw of about 120 mL on average was taken per donor. The sample holds a few counts of this clone. As every portion of the isolated RNA was reverse transcribed, the sequencing read expressed TCRB transcripts. TCRdb keeps only in-frame clones here, not all; method: immunoSEQ multiplex PCR. The sample records hundreds of thousands of clones, 30% being singletons.

The source is a man between 18 and 35 years old in good health. Source material: naive CD4+ T cells from blood. The gene calls are TRBV7-9 and TRBJ2-1, with TRBD2 matching 9 bases. The CDR3 bases are TGTGCCAGCATCCCAGGGAGCGGGAGGCTCTACAATGAGCAGTTCTTC. Protein sequence: CASIPGSGRLYNEQFF.